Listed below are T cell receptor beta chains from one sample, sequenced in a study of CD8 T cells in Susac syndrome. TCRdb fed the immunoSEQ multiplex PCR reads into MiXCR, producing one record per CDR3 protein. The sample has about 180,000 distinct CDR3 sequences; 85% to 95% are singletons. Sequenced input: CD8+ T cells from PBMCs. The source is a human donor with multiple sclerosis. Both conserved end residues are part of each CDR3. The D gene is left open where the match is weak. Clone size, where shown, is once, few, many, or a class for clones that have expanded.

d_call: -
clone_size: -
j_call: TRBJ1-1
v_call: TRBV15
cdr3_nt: TGTGCCACCAGCCCTCGAACGACGAACACTGAAGCTTTCTTT
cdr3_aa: CATSPRTTNTEAFF

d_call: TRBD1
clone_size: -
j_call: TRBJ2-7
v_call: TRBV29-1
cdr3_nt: TGCAGCGTCGTCGACAGGGCGGGTTTCGACGAGCAGTACTTC
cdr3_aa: CSVVDRAGFDEQYF

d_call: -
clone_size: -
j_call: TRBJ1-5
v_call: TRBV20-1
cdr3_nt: TGCAGTGCTAGAGGGGCAGAGTACAATCAGCCCCAGCATTTT
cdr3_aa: CSARGAEYNQPQHF

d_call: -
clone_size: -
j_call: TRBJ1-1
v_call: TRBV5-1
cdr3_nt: TGCGCCAGCAGCGAAAGGACAGCGAACACTGAAGCTTTCTTT
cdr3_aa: CASSERTANTEAFF

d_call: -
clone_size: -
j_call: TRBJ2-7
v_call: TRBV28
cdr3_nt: TGTGCCAGCACCGCGCCAGAGGGAAACGAGCAGTACTTC
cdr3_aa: CASTAPEGNEQYF

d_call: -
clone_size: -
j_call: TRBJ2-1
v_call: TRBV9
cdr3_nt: TGTGCCAGCGAGGGGAGTAGCTATGAGCAGTTCTTC
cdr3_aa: CASEGSSYEQFF

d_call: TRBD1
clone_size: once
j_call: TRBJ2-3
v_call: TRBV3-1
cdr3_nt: TGTGCCAGCAGCCAGACCGGGACAGGTGGCTACACAGATACGCAGTATTTT
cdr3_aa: CASSQTGTGGYTDTQYF

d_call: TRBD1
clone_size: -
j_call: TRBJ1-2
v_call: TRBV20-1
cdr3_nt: TGCAGTGCTAGAGATGGGGGACAGGCGGGCAGCTATGGCTACACCTTC
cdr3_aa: CSARDGGQAGSYGYTF

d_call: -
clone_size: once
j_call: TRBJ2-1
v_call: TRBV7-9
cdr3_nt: TGTGCCAGCAGCTTAGGCCAGCTTTTCTGGTTCTTC
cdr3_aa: CASSLGQLFWFF

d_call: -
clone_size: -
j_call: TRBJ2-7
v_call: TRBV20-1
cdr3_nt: TGCAGTGCCACACCTACACAGGGTTTAGGGGGTAGTATCGAGCAGTACTTC
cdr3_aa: CSATPTQGLGGSIEQYF

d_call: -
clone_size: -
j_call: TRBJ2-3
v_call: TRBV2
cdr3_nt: TGTGCCAGCCTTCTAGATACGCAGTATTTT
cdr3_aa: CASLLDTQYF

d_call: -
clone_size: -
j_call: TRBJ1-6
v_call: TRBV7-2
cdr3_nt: TGTGCCAGCAGTTTACCGTGGACGGGGAATTCACCCCTCCACTTT
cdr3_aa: CASSLPWTGNSPLHF

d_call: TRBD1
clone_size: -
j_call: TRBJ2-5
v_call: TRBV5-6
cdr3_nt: TGTGCCAGCAGCAAGTTCCGGGACAGGGGTTACCAAGAGACCCAGTACTTC
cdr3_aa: CASSKFRDRGYQETQYF

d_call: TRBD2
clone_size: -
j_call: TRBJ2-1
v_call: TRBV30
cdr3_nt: TGTGCAGTAGCGGGACCAGAAGCAGATGAGCAGTTCTTC
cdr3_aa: CAVAGPEADEQFF

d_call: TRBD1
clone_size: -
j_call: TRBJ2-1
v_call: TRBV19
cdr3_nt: TGTGCCAGTAGTCTCCGCCGGGACAGCTACAATGAGCAGTTCTTC
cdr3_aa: CASSLRRDSYNEQFF

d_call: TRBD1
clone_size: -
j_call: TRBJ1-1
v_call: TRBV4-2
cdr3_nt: TGTGCCAGCTTAGGACAGGGAGGGACTGAAGCTTTCTTT
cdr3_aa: CASLGQGGTEAFF

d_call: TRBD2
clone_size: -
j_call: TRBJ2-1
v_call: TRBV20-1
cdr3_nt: TGCAGTGCTCAAAACCTGGGACTAGCGGGGAATGAGCAGTTCTTC
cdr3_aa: CSAQNLGLAGNEQFF

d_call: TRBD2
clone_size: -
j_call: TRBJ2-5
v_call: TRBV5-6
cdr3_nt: TGTGCCGCGGGGGACGGGGGAGAGACCCAGTACTTC
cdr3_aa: CAAGDGGETQYF

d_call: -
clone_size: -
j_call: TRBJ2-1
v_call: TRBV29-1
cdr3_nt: TGCAGCATTCAGGGTCGTTACAATGAGCAGTTCTTC
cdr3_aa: CSIQGRYNEQFF

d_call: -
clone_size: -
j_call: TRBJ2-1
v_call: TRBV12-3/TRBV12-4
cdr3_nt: TGTGCCAGCAGTTCAAGACTAGATTTCGATGAGCAGTTCTTC
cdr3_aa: CASSSRLDFDEQFF

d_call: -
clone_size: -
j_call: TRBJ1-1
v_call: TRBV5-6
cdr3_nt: TGTGCCAGCAGCTTAGGGAATATGAACACTGAAGCTTTCTTT
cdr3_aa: CASSLGNMNTEAFF

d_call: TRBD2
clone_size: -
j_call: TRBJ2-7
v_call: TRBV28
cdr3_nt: TGTGCCAGCAGTTCTGACGGACTAGCGGGATCCTACGAGCAGTACTTC
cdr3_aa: CASSSDGLAGSYEQYF

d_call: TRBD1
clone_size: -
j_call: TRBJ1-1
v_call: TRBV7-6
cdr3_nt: TGTGCCAGCAGCGTAAGGACAGGGATGAACACTGAAGCTTTCTTT
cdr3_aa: CASSVRTGMNTEAFF

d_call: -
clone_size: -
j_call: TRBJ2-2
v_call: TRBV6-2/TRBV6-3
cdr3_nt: TGTGCCAGCTGTGGGACCGGGGAGCTGTTTTTT
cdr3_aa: CASCGTGELFF

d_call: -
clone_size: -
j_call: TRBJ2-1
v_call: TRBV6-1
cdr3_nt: TGTGCCAGCAGTGAGACGAGAGGGTGGGGCAATGAGCAGTTCTTC
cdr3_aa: CASSETRGWGNEQFF

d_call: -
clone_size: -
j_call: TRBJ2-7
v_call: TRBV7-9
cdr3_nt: TGTGCCAGCAGCCCCGAGAACTTC
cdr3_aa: CASSPENF

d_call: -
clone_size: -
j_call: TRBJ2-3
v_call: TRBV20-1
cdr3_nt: TGCACACCACTAGTCACAGATACGCAGTATTTT
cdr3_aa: CTPLVTDTQYF

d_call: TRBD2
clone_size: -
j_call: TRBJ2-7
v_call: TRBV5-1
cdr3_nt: TGCGCCAGCAGCTTGGACTTGGGGAGCGGGAGGGCCCAGTACGAGCAGTACTTC
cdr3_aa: CASSLDLGSGRAQYEQYF

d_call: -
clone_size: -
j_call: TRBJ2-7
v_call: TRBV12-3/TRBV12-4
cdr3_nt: TGTGCCAGCAAGAGCAGCTCCCAAGGTTGGAAGTACTTC
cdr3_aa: CASKSSSQGWKYF

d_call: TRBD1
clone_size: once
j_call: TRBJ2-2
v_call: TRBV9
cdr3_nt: TGTGCCAGCAGCGATTGGGACAGGGGTGGCACCGGGGAGCTGTTTTTT
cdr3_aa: CASSDWDRGGTGELFF

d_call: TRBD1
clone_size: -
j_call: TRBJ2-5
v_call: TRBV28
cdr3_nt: TGTGCCAGCGGGGGACAGGGAGGAGAGACCCAGTACTTC
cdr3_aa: CASGGQGGETQYF

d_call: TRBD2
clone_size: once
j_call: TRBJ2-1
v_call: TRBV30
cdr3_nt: TGTGCCTGGAGTCTAGCGGGACTAGCAGGCGAGCAGTTCTTC
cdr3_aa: CAWSLAGLAGEQFF

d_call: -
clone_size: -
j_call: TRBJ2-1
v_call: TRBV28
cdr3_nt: TGTGCCAGCAGTTTAGGGGATAGCACCTACAATGAGCAGTTCTTC
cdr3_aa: CASSLGDSTYNEQFF

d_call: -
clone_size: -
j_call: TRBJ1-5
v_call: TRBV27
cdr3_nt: TGTGCCAGCAGGAATGGAGGACCCGATCAGCCCCAGCATTTT
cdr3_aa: CASRNGGPDQPQHF

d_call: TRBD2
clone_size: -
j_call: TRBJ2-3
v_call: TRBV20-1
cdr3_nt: TGCAGTGCTAGAGAACTACTAGCGGGGGCCCCACGAGATACGCAGTATTTT
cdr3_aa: CSARELLAGAPRDTQYF

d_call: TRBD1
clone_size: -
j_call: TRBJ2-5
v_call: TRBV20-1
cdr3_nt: TGCAGTGCTACAGACCGGAAAGGGACAGGGCGGGAGACCCAGTACTTC
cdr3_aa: CSATDRKGTGRETQYF

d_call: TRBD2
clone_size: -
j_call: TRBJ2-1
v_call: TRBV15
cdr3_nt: TGTGCCACCCGGGTAGGGTCGGGAGGTTACAATGAGCAGTTCTTC
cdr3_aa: CATRVGSGGYNEQFF

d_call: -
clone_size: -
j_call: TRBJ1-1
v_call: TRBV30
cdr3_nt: TGTGCCTGGAGTGAGGGGTGGACTGAAGCTTTCTTT
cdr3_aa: CAWSEGWTEAFF

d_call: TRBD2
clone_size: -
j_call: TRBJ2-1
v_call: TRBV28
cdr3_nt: TGTGCCAGCAGACTAGTTAGCGGGTACAATGAGCAGTTCTTC
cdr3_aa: CASRLVSGYNEQFF

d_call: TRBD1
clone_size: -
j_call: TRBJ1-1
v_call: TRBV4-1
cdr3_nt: TGCGCCAGCAGCCATGCGGGACAGCGGAACACTGAAGCTTTCTTT
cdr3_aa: CASSHAGQRNTEAFF

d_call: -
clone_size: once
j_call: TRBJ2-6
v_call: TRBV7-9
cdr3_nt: TGTGCCAGCAGCACGTTACAGGCCTGGAACGGGGCCAACGTCCTGACTTTC
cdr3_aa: CASSTLQAWNGANVLTF

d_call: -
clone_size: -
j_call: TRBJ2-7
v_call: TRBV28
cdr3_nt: TGTGCCAGCAGTTTAACGGGAGAGTACGAGCAGTACTTC
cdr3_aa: CASSLTGEYEQYF

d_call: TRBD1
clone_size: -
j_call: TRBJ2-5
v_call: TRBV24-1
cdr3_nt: TGTGCCACCAAACAGGGGGGTGAGACCCAGTACTTC
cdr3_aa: CATKQGGETQYF

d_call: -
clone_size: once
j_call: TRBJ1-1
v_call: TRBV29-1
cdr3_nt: TGCAGCGTTGAAGATAGGTCAATCGGTTCGAGGGCGAACACTGAAGCTTTCTTT
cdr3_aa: CSVEDRSIGSRANTEAFF